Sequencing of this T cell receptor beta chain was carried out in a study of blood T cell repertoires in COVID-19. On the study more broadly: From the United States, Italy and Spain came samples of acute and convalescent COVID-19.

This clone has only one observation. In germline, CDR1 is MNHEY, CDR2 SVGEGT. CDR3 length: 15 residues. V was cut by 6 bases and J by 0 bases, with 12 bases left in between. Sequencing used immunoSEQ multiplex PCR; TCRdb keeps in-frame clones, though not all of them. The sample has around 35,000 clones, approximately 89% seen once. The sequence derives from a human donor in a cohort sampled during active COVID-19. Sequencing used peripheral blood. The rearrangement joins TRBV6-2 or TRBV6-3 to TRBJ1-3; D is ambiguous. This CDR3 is CASSASTSSGNTIYF. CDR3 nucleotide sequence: TGTGCCAGCAGCGCTAGTACGAGCTCTGGAAACACCATATATTTT.